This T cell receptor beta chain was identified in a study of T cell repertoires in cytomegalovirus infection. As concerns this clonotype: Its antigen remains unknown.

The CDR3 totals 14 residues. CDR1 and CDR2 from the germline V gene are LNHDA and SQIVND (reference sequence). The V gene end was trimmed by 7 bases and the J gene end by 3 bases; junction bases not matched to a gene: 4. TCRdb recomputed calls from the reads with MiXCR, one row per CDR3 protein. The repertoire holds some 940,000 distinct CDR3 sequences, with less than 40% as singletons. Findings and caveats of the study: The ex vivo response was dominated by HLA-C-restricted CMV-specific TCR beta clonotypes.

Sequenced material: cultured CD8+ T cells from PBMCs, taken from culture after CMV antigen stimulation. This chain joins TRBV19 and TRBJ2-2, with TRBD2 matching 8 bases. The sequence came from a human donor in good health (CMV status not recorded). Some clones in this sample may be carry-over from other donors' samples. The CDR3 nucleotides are TGTGCCAGTATCCGGGGGGGCTACACCGGGGAGCTGTTTTTT. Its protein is CASIRGGYTGELFF.